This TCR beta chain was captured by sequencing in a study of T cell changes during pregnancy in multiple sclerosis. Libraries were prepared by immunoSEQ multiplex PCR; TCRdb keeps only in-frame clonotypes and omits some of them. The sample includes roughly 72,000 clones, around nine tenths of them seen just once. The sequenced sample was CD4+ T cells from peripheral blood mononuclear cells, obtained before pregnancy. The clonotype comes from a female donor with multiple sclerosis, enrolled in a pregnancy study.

In DNA, the CDR3 is TGTGCCAGCAGCGTGACAGGGAATTGGGAGACCCAGTACTTC. Translated: CASSVTGNWETQYF. The chain couples TRBV5-4 to TRBJ2-5; 7 positions match TRBD1. V lost 4 bases to trimming and J lost 5 bases; unmatched junction nucleotides: 8. Germline loops: CDR1 SGHNT, CDR2 YYREEE (reference sequence). The CDR3 is made up of 14 amino acids.